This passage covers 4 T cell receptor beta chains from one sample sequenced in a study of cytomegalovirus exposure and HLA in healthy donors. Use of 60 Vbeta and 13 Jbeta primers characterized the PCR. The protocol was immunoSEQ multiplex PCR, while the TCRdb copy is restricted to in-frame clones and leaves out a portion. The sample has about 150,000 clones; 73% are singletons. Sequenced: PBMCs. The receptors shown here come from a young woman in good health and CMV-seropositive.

The CDR3 DNA sequence: TGCGCCAGCAGGGTCGGAGAGGTAGATACGCAGTATTTT. Translation: CASRVGEVDTQYF. The chain employs TRBV5-1 and TRBJ2-3; no firm D call. V was cut by 5 bases and J by 5 bases, with 12 bases left in between. From germline, CDR1 is SGHRS and CDR2 YFSETQ. The CDR3 totals 13 residues.

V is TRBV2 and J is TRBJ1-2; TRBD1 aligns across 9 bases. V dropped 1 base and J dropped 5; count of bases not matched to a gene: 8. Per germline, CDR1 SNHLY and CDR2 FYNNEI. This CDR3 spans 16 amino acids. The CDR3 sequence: CASSEGIGQGRYGYTF. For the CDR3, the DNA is TGTGCCAGCAGTGAAGGTATTGGACAGGGGCGATATGGCTACACCTTC.

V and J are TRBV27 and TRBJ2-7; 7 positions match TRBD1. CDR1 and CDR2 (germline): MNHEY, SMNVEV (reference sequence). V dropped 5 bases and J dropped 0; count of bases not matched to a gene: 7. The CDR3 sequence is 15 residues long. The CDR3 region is CASSDTGTVSYEQYF. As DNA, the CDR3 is TGTGCCAGCAGTGATACCGGGACAGTCTCCTACGAGCAGTACTTC.

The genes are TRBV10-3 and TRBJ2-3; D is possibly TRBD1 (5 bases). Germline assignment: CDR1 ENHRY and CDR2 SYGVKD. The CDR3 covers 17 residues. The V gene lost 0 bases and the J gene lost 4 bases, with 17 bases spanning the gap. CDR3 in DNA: TGTGCCATCAGTGAGTCGACCGTGGGGCGGAACGCAGATACGCAGTATTTT. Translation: CAISESTVGRNADTQYF.